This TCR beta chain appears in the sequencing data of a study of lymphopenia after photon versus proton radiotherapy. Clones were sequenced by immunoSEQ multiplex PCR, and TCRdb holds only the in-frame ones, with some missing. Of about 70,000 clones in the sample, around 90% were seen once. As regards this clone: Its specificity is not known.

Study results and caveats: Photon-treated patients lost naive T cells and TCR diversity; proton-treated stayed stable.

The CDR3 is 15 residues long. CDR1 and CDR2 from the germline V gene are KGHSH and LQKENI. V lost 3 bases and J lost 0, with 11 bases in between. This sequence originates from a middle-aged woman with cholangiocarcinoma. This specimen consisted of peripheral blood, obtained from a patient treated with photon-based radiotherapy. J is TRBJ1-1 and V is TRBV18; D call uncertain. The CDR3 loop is CASSPRGDMNTEAFF. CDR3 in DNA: TGTGCCAGCTCACCGAGAGGTGACATGAACACTGAAGCTTTCTTT.